This T cell receptor (beta chain) was obtained from a study of shared clonotypes between healthy human individuals. Germline values: CDR1 SQVTM, CDR2 ANQGSEA. The CDR3 runs 13 residues. V shed 5 bases and J shed 1 base, with 10 bases lying between them. Profiled with immunoSEQ multiplex PCR; TCRdb holds only in-frame clones, not every one. The table has about 480,000 clones, about four fifths seen once. The origin of this receptor is a woman between 40 and 55 years old in good health. Some clones in this sample may be carry-over from other donors' samples. This chain connects TRBV29-1 to TRBJ2-3; tentatively, D is TRBD1 (6 bases). The sequenced sample was PBMCs. CDR3 loop: CSVQAGGTDTQYF. Written as DNA, the CDR3 is TGCAGCGTTCAGGCAGGGGGCACAGATACGCAGTATTTT.